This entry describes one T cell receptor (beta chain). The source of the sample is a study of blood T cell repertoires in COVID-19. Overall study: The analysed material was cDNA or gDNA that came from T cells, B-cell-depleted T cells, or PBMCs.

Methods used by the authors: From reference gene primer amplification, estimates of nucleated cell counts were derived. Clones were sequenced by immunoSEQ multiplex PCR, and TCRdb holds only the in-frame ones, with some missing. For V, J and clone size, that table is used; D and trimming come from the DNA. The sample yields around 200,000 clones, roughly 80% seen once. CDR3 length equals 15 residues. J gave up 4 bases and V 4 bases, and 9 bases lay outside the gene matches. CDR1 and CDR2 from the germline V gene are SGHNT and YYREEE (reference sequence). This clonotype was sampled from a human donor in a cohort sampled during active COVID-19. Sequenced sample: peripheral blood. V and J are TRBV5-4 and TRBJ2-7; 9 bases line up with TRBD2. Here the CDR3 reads CASSPVGGGAYEQYF. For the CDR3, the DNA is TGTGCCAGCAGCCCTGTCGGCGGGGGGGCTTACGAGCAGTACTTC.